This T cell receptor beta chain was sequenced in a study of identical twins. This CDR3 has 17 residues. Per the germline V gene, CDR1 is SGDLS and CDR2 is YYNGEE. Trimming removed 4 bases at V and 2 bases at J, with 20 bases between. TCRdb independently ran MiXCR on the 5' RACE reads; one entry per CDR3 protein. The table includes roughly 720,000 distinct CDR3 sequences, 15% to 20% detected once. This sample also appeared in a second study, on T cells expressing NK-cell markers. Turning to that study: Obtained from sorted CD3+CD56+NKG2C+, CD3+CD56+NKG2C- and CD3+CD56-NKG2C+ T cells were the TCR beta repertoires.

This TCR was sampled from a woman between 18 and 29 years old in good health. The J gene is TRBJ2-3, the V gene TRBV9, with D possibly being TRBD1 (6 bases). The specimen was PBMCs. The CDR3 sequence is CASSSSKVDRTTDTQYF. The DNA of the CDR3 is TGTGCCAGCAGCTCCTCAAAGGTCGACAGGACCACAGATACGCAGTATTTT.